This T cell receptor beta chain derives from a study of T cell responses to AZD1222 COVID-19 vaccine. Between the trimmed V and J ends, which lost 0 bases and 4 bases, there was a span of 12 bases. Germline lookup yields CDR1 GTSNPN and CDR2 SVGIG (reference sequence). The CDR3 is made up of 14 amino acids. Concerning this clone itself: Its matching antigen is unknown.

Points from the study as a whole: Sampled repertoires all dated from after the peak T cell response. The donor cohort was predominantly white British with a female majority, and clonal diversity may have been underestimated. Regions 160-218 and 743-854 dominated among vaccine-associated CD4 TCRs spanning spike. A reported finding is that nearly half of spike-specific TCRs target unmutated variant regions.

This table comes from immunoSEQ multiplex PCR, and its TCRdb copy is limited to in-frame clones, with some not included. The table lists about 120,000 clones, more than 75% of them singletons. The source is an adult who received the AZD1222 COVID-19 vaccine. The sequencing here drew on peripheral blood, taken 28 days after the second AZD1222 dose. The chain has TRBV30 and TRBJ1-2, with D tentatively TRBD1 (6 bases). The CDR3 sequence: CAWSVGGAAYGYTF. CDR3 DNA: TGTGCCTGGAGTGTAGGGGGGGCAGCCTATGGCTACACCTTC.